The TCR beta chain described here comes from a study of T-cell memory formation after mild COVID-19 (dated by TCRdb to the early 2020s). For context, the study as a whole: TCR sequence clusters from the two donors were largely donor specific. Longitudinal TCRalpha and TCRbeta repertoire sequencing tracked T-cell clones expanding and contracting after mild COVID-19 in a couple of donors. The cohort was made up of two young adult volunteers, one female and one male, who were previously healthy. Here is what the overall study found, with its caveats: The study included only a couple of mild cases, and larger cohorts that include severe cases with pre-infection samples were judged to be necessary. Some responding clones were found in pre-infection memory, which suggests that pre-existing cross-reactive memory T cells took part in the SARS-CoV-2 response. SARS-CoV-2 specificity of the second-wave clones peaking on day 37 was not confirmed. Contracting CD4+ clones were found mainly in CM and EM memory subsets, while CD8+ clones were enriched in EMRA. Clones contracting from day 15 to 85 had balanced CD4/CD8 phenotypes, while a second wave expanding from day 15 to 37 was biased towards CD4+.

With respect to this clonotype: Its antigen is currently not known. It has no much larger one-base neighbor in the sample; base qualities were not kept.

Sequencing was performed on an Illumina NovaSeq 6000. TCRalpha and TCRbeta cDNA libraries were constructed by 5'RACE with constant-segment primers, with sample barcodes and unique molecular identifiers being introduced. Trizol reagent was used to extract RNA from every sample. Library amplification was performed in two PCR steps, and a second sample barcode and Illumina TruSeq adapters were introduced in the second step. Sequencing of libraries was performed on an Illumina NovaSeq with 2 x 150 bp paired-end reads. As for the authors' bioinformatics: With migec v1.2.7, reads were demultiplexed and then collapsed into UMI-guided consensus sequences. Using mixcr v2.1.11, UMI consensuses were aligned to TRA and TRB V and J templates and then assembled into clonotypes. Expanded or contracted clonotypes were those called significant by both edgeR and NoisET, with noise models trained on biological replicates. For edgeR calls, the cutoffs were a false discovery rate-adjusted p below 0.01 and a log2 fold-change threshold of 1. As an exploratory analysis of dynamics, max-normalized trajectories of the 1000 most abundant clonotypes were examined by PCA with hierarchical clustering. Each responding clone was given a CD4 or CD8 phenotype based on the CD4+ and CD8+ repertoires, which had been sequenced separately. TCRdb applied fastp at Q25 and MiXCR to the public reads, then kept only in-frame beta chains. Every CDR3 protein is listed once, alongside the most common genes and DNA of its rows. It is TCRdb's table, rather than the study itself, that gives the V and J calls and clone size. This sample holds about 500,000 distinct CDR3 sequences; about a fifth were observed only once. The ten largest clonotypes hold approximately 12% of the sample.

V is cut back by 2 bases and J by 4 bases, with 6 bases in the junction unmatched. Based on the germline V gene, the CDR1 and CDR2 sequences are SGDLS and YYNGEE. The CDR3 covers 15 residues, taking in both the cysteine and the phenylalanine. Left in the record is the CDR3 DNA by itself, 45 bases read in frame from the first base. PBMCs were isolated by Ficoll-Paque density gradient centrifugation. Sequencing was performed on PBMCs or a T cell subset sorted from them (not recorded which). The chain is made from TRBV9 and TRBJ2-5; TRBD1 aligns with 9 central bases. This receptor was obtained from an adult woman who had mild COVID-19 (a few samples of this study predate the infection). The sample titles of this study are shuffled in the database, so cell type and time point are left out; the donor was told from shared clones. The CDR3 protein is CASSVGTGRLETQYF. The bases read TGTGCCAGCAGCGTCGGGACAGGGAGATTAGAGACCCAGTACTTC.